The sequence of this TCR beta chain was determined in a study of blood T cells in healthy people across ages. Alongside a J-beta primer mix, a sample-barcoded 5' primer served in a second PCR lasting about 7 to 12 cycles. Using its own MiXCR run on the 5' RACE reads, TCRdb lists one record per CDR3 protein. The sample has roughly 700,000 distinct CDR3 sequences; roughly 25% are singletons. Trimming removed 0 bases at V and 9 bases at J, with 15 bases between. The CDR3 runs to 14 residues. Germline V gives CDR1 MGHRA, CDR2 YSYEKL. These data also formed part of another study, on T cells of mothers and their children.

The source material was blood. V usage is TRBV4-1 and J usage is TRBJ2-7; D gene ambiguous. The receptor was derived from a boy aged 10-17 years in good health. The CDR3 loop is CASSQDPRTRAQYF. As DNA, the CDR3 is TGCGCCAGCAGCCAAGATCCTAGGACCCGGGCGCAGTACTTC.